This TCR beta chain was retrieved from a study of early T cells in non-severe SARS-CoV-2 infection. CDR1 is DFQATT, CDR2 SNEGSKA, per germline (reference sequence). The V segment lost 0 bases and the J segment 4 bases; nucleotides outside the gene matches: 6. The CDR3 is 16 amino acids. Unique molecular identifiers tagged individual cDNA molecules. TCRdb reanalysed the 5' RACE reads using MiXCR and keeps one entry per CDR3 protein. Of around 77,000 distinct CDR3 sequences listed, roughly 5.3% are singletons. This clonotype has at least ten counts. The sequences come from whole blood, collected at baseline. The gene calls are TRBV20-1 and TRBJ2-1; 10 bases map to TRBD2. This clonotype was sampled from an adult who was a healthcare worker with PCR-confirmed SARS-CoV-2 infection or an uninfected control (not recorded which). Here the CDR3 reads CSARDHTSGIYNEQFF. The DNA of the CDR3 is TGCAGTGCTAGAGATCATACTAGCGGGATTTACAATGAGCAGTTCTTC.